Given below is one T cell receptor (beta chain) in context. In this sample, this clone turned up a few times. Its target antigen remains unknown. No clone much larger than this one lies a single base away; base qualities are absent. The control children had a colonoscopy because IBD was suspected, showed normal endoscopy both macroscopically and histologically, and did not receive an IBD diagnosis during the next year. Blood was sampled at the time of the colonoscopy. The Wizard kit (Promega) was used to extract genomic DNA from both blood and intestinal samples. Rearranged CDR3 beta regions were amplified from genomic DNA with multiplex V and J primers using the immunoSEQ TRB Survey service. Survey-level sequencing depth of up to 500,000 reads per sample was used to keep depth equal across samples. The libraries were purified, combined into pools and sequenced with Illumina technology. The original pipeline was this. immunoSEQ online tools were used for productive clonality, sample overlap, pairwise scatters, CDR3 beta length, V/D/J gene usage and productiveness. Calculated diversity was the number of unique rearrangements divided by total templates times 100; Shannon and Simpson indices were also computed. Principal component analysis used the R prcomp function and ggbiplot package on Z-score normalized data. Morisita's index was used to quantify the clonal overlap between blood and rectum within each subject. Drawn from immuneACCESS, this table holds only the in-frame rearrangements with V and J called that TCRdb kept. Clones are partly lost; checked studies trace under half to an unresolved V gene and leave the rest unexplained. V and J calls and clone size are those listed in that table; D and trimming were worked out from the DNA. This sample has tens of thousands of clones in its table, and 75% to 90% of those were observed once. The biggest ten clones account for about 1.5% of the sample.

The junction carries 15 bases between V and J, which are trimmed by 0 bases and 3 bases respectively. Via the germline V gene, CDR1 is MGHRA and CDR2 YSYEKL. There are 16 amino acids in the CDR3, from cysteine to phenylalanine inclusive. Left in the record is the CDR3 DNA by itself, 48 bases read in frame from the first base. This record belongs to a study of pediatric ulcerative colitis (dated by TCRdb to between 2017 and 2020). About the full investigation: Some 10 newly diagnosed, treatment-naive pediatric ulcerative colitis patients and a few non-IBD control children each provided paired blood and rectal samples. The paper's findings and limits, for the study overall: Only a handful of individuals were included in the healthy control group, which was small. Repertoires were derived from total lymphocyte DNA, so rare subsets such as regulatory T cells may have patterns not reflected. Clonal overlap between a subject's own blood and rectum was significantly greater in ulcerative colitis patients than in controls, which suggests more T cell trafficking to inflamed tissue. For technical reasons, blood samples from a couple of patients gave substantially fewer templates, and these samples were excluded from the blood-rectal overlap analysis. A couple of rectal CDR3 clonotypes turned up in every ulcerative colitis patient but in none of the controls. Rectal repertoire features separated controls, mild-moderate and acute severe colitis patients; acute severe colitis showed reduced rectal diversity due to clonal expansions.

Sequencing was done on a sample of blood. This TCR derives from a boy between 10 and 17 years old who was a control in a study of pediatric ulcerative colitis. The chain is made from TRBV4-1 and TRBJ2-7; TRBD2 is possibly the D segment (6 matching bases). The DNA is as follows: TGCGCCAGCAGCCAAGATAGTAGCGGAGCTTACTACGAGCAGTACTTC. Its amino acids are CASSQDSSGAYYEQYF.